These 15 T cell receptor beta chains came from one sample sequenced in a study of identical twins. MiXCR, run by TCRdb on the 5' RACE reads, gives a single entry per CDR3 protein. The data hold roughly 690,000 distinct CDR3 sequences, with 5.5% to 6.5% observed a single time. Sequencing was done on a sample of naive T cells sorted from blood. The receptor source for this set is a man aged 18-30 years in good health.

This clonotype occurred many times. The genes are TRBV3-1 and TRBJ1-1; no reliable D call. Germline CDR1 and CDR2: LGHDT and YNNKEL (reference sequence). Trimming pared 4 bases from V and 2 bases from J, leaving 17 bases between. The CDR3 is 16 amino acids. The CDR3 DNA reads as TGTGCCAGCAGCCCCGGAGAGGTTAGGGTAAACACTGAAGCTTTCTTT. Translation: CASSPGEVRVNTEAFF.

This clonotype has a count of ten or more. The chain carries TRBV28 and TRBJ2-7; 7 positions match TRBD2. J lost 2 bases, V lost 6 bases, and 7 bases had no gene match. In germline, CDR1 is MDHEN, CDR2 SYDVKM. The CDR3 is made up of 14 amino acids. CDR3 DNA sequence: TGTGCCAGCAGCTTGGGTGGGAGGGCCTACGAGCAGTACTTC. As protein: CASSLGGRAYEQYF.

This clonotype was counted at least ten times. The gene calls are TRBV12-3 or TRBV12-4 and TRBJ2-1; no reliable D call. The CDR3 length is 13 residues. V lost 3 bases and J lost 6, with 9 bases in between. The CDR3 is CASSFTKSNEQFF. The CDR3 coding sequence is TGTGCCAGCAGTTTCACAAAGTCCAATGAGCAGTTCTTC.

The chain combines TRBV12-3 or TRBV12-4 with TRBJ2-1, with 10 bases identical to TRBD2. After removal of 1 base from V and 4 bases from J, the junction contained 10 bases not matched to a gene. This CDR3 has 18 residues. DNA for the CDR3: TGTGCCAGCAGTTTAGGCCTAGCGGGAGTAGGGGGATACAATGAGCAGTTCTTC. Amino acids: CASSLGLAGVGGYNEQFF.

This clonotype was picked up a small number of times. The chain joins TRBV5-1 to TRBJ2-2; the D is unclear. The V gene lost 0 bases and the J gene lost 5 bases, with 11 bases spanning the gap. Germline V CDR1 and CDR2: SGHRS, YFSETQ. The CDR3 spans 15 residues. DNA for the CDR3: TGCGCCAGCAGCTTGGGTGACTCCGGGACCGGGGAGCTGTTTTTT. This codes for CASSLGDSGTGELFF.

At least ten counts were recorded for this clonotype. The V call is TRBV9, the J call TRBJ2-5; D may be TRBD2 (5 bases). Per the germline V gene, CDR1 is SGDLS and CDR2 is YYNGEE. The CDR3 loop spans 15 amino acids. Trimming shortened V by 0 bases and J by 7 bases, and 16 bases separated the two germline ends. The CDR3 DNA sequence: TGTGCCAGCAGCGTAGACCCGGGGTTCCCGGGGACCCAGTACTTC. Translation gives CASSVDPGFPGTQYF.

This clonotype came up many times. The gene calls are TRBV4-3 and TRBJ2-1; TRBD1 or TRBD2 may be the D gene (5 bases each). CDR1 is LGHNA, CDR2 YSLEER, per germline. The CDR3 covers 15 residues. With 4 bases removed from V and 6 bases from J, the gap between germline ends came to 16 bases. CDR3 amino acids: CASSLGPPGRNEQFF. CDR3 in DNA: TGCGCCAGCAGCCTGGGACCCCCGGGCCGCAATGAGCAGTTCTTC.

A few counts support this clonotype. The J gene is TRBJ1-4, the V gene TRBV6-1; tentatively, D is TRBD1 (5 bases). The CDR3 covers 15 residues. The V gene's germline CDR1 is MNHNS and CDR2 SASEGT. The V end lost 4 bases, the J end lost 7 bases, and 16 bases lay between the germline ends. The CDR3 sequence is CASSVTTAGGEKLFF. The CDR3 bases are TGTGCCAGCAGTGTAACGACAGCTGGGGGTGAAAAACTGTTTTTT.

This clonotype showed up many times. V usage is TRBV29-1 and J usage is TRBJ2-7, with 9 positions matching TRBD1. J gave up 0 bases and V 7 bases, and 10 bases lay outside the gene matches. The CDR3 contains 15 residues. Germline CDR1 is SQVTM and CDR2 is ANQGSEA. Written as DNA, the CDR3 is TGCAGCGCCCAAGTGGGGGACAGGGACTCCTACGAGCAGTACTTC. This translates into CSAQVGDRDSYEQYF.

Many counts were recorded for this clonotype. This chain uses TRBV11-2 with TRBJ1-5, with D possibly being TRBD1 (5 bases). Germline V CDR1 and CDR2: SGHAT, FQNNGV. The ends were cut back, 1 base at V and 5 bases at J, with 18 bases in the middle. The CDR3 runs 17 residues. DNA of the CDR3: TGTGCCAGCAGCTTAGGGAAGCGTTCCGGGGGTTATCAGCCCCAGCATTTT. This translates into CASSLGKRSGGYQPQHF.

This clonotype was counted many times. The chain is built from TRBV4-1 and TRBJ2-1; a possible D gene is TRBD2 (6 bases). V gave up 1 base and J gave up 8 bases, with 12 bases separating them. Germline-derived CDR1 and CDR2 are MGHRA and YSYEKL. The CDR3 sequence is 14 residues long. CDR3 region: CASSQVTSAYEQFF. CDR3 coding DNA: TGCGCCAGCAGCCAAGTGACTAGTGCCTATGAGCAGTTCTTC.

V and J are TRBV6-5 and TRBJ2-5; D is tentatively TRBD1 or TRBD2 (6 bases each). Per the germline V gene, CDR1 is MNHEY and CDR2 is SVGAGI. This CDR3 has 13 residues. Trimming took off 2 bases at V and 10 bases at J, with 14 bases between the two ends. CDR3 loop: CASSYGGTSVQYF. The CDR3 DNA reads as TGTGCCAGCAGTTACGGCGGGACATCGGTCCAGTACTTC.

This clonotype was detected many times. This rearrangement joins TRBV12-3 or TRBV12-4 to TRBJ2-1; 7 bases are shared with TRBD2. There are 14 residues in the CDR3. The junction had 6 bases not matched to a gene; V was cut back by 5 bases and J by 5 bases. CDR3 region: CASSGGGYDNEQFF. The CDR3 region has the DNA TGTGCCAGCAGTGGGGGGGGTTATGACAATGAGCAGTTCTTC.

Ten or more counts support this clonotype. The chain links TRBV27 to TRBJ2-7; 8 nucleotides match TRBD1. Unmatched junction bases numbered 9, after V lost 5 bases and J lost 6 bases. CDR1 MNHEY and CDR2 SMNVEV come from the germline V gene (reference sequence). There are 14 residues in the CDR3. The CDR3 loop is CASSRGTGGIEQYF. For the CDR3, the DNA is TGTGCCAGCAGTCGTGGGACAGGAGGGATCGAGCAGTACTTC.

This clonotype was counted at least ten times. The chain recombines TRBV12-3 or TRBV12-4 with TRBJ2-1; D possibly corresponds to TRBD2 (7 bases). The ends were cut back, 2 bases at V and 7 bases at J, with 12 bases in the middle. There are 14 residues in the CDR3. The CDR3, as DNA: TGTGCCAGCAGTTTAATGGGGGGGCTAAATGAGCAGTTCTTC. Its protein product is CASSLMGGLNEQFF.